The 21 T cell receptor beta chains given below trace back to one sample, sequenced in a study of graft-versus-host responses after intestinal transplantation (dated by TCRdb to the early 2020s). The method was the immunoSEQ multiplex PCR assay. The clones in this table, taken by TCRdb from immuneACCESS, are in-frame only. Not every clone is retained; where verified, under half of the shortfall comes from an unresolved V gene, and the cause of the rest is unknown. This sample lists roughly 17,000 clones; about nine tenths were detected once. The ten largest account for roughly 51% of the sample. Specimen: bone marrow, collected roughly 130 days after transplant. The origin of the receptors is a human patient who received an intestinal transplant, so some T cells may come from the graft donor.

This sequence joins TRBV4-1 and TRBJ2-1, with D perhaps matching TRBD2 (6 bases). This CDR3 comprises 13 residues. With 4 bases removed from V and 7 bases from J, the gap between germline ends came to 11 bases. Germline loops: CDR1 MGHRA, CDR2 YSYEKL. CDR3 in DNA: TGCGCCAGCAGCCCGGGACTCCATAATGAGCAGTTCTTC. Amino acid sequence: CASSPGLHNEQFF.

This CDR3 is CASSKTGFDNEQFF. CDR3 sequence (DNA): TGTGCCAGCAGCAAGACAGGGTTTGACAATGAGCAGTTCTTC. The chain is built from TRBV5-5 and TRBJ2-1; TRBD1 matches 7 bases. The V gene's germline CDR1 is SGHKS and CDR2 YYEKEE (reference sequence). The V segment lost 4 bases and the J segment 5 bases; nucleotides outside the gene matches: 6. The CDR3 consists of 14 residues.

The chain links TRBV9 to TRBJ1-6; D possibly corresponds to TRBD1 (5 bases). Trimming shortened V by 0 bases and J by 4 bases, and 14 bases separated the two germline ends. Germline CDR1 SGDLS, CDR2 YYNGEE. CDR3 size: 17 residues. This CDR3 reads CASSVDGGGTYNSPLHF. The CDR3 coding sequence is TGTGCCAGCAGCGTAGATGGGGGTGGAACTTATAATTCACCCCTCCACTTT.

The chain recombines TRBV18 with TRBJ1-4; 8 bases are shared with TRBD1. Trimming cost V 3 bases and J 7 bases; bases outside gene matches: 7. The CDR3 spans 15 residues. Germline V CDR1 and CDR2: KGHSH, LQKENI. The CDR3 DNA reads TGTGCCAGCTCACCCCTGGACAGGGAGGGTGAAAAACTGTTTTTT. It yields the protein CASSPLDREGEKLFF. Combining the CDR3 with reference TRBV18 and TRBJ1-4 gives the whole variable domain NAGVMQNPRHLVRRRGQEARLRCSPMKGHSHVYWYRQLPEEGLKFMVYLQKENIIDESGMPKERFSAEFPKEGPSILRIQQVVRGDSAAYFCASSPLDREGEKLFFGSGTQLSVL.

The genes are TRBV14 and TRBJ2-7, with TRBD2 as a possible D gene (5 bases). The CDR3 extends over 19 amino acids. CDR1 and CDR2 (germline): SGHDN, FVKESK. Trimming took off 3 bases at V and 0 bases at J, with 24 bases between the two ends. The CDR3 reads CASSHSLWESSQSSYEQYF. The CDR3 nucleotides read TGTGCCAGCAGCCACTCCCTTTGGGAGAGCTCTCAGAGCTCCTACGAGCAGTACTTC.

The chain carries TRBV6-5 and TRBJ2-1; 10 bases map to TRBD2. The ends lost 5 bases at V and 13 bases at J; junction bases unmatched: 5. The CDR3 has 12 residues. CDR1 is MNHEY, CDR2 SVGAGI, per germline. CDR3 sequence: CASSLSGRKQFF. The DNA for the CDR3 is TGTGCCAGCAGTCTTAGCGGGAGGAAACAGTTCTTC.

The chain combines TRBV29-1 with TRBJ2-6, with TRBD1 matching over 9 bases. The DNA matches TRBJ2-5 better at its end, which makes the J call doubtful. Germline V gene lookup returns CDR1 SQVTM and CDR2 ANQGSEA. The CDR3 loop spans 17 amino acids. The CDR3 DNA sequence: TGCAGCGTCGAACCGGGACAGGGACAAGGGTACCAAGAGACCCAGTACTTC. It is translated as CSVEPGQGQGYQETQYF.

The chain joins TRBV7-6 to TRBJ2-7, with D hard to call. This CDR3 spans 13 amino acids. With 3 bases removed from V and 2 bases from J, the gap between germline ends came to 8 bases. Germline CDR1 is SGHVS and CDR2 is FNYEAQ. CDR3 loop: CASSFGKPYEQYF. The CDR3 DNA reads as TGTGCCAGCAGCTTCGGCAAACCCTACGAGCAGTACTTC.

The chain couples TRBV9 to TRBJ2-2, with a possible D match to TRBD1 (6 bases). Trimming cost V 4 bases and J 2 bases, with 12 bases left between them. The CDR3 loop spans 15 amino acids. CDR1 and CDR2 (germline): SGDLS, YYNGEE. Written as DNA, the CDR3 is TGTGCCAGCAGCCCGGTCGGGACAAACACCGGGGAGCTGTTTTTT. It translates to CASSPVGTNTGELFF.

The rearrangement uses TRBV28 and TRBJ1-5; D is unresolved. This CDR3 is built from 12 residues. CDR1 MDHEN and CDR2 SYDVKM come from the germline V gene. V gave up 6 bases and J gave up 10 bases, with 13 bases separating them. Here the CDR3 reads CASRDPRIPQHF. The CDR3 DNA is TGTGCCAGCAGGGACCCCAGAATTCCCCAGCATTTT. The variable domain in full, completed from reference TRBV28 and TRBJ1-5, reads DVKVTQSSRYLVKRTGEKVFLECVQDMDHENMFWYRQDPGLGLRLIYFSYDVKMKEKGDIPEGYSVSREKKERFSLILESASTNQTSMYLCASRDPRIPQHFGDGTRLSIL.

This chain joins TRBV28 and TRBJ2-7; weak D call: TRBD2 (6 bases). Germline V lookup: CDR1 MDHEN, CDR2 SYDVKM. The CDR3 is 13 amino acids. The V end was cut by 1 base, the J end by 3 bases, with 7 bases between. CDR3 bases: TGTGCCAGCAGTTTATTCGGGGGCTACGAGCAGTACTTC. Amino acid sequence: CASSLFGGYEQYF.

The CDR3 DNA reads as TGTGCCAGCAGGGGCGGCTTGAACACTGAAGCTTTCTTT. Translation: CASRGGLNTEAFF. The chain combines TRBV6-1 with TRBJ1-1, with D unclear. V lost 6 bases and J lost 0, with 8 bases in between. Germline V lookup: CDR1 MNHNS, CDR2 SASEGT. The CDR3 loop spans 13 amino acids.

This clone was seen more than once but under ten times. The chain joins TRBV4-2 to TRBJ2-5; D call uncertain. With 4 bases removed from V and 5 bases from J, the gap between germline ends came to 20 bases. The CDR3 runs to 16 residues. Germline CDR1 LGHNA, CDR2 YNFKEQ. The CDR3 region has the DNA TGTGCCAGCAGCCTGGGGTTTGCAGAATTTTTGGAGACCCAGTACTTC. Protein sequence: CASSLGFAEFLETQYF.

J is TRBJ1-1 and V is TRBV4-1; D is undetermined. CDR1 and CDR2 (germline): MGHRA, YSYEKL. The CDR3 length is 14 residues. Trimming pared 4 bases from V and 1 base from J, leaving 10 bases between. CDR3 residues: CASSLPRENTEAFF. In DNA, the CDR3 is TGCGCCAGCAGCCTACCAAGAGAGAACACTGAAGCTTTCTTT.

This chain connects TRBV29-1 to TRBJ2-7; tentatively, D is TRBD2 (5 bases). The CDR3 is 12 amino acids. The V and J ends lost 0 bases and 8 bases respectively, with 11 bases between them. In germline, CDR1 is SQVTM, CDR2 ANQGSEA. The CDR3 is CSVEDLGRQQYF. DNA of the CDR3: TGCAGCGTTGAAGATCTGGGGAGACAGCAGTACTTC.

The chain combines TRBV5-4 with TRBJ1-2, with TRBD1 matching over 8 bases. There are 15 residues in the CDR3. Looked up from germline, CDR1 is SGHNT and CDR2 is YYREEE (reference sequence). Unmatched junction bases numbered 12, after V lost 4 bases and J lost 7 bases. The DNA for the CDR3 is TGTGCCAGCAGCCAGGACAGGGCGGTGAATAGTGGCTACACCTTC. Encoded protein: CASSQDRAVNSGYTF.

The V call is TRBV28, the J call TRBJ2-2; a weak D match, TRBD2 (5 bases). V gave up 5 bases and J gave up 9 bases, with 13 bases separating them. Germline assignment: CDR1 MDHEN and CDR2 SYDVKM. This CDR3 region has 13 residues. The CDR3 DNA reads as TGTGCCAGCAGTGAACTAGGTGCCTGGGAGCTGTTTTTT. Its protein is CASSELGAWELFF.

CDR3 sequence (DNA): TGTGCCAGCAGCCTACGGCCGTTAACAGATACGCAGTATTTT. It codes for CASSLRPLTDTQYF. The V gene is TRBV13, the J gene TRBJ2-3; D gene uncertain. CDR3 length: 14 amino acids. Germline-derived CDR1 and CDR2 are PRHDT and FYEKMQ (reference sequence). V lost 5 bases to trimming and J lost 3 bases, with 12 bases between them.

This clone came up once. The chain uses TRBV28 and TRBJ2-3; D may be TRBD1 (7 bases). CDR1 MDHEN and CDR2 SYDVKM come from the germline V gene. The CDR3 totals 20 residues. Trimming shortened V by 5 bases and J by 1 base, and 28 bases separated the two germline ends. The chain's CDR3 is CASSKPGQPRTNRGTDTQYF. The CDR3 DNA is TGTGCCAGCAGTAAACCGGGACAGCCCCGGACTAATCGTGGCACAGATACGCAGTATTTT.

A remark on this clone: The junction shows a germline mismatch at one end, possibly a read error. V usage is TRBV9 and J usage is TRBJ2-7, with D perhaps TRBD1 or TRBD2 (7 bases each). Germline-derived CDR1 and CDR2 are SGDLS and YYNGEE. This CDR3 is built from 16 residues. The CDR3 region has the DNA TGTGCCCGCAGCTCAGGGGGGCGGGGGAGACCCTACGAGCAGTACTTC. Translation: CARSSGGRGRPYEQYF.

CDR3 protein: CASSLQYSYNEQFF. CDR3 DNA sequence: TGTGCCAGCAGCCTACAGTACTCCTACAATGAGCAGTTCTTC. The rearrangement joins TRBV7-9 to TRBJ2-1; unclear D gene. Germline values: CDR1 SEHNR, CDR2 FQNEAQ (reference sequence). V lost 5 bases, J lost 0 bases, and 8 bases lay in between. CDR3 size: 14 residues.